These T cell receptor beta chains were read from a single sample in a study of cytomegalovirus exposure and HLA in healthy donors. Data came from immunoSEQ multiplex PCR; TCRdb stores just in-frame clones and leaves some out. The sample lists about 160,000 clones, 80% occurring once. Material: PBMCs. Source of these receptors: a man in his thirties or forties in good health and CMV-seronegative. Both conserved end residues are part of each CDR3.

TRBV2 | 15 | CASSGQGQSTDTQYF
TRBV10-3 | 11 | CAISSQDTQYF
TRBV5-1 | 17 | CASSLRLTSGDQETQYF
TRBV5-4 | 16 | CASSHTGRGQDEKLFF
TRBV5-4 | 18 | CASSSPGQGNIGANVLTF
TRBV9 | 15 | CASSVAGQTNNEAFF
TRBV2 | 16 | CASSQDRESGANVLTF
TRBV30 | 12 | CAWNSAGGEQYF
TRBV7-8 | 15 | CASSLLREDSYEQYF
TRBV18 | 16 | CASSPSIQGAMDEQFF
TRBV7-6 | 16 | CASSPGTSGRAHEQYF
TRBV4-3 | 15 | CASSQDRAGYQPQHF
TRBV6-5 | 14 | CATTNSGSYNEQFF
TRBV10-2 | 16 | CASSETGKGANSPLHF
TRBV6-6 | 15 | CASSYSGQATYEQYF
TRBV30 | 14 | CAWSDGQGASEAFF
TRBV27 | 14 | CASSVDRGLYEQYF
TRBV4-3 | 15 | CASSQGQGNYNEQFF
TRBV28 | 13 | CASSLSNSYEQYF
TRBV28 | 15 | CASSLDLAGQYEQYF
TRBV4-2 | 14 | CASSLEGGTDTQYF
TRBV28 | 14 | CASSLEGGNQPQHF
TRBV2 | 15 | CASSESVFPGVEQFF
TRBV5-4 | 16 | CASSYPQGSITGELFF
TRBV13 | 17 | CASSLGVGPTSSYEQYF
TRBV5-5 | 15 | CASSRTGGAGQPQHF
TRBV7-8 | 14 | CASSWTENTGELFF
TRBV18 | 21 | CASSPPFLGGTSGRAFDEQFF
TRBV6-6 | 15 | CASSQRQVEADTQYF
TRBV4-3 | 16 | CASSYDRALGANVLTF
TRBV19 | 15 | CASNRGGTYNSPLHF
TRBV6-5 | 15 | CASSYIRSGANVLTF
TRBV21-1 | 22 | CASSKKGPPRLALELGTDTQYF
TRBV2 | 15 | CASSESGEGTDTQYF
TRBV11-2 | 17 | CASSKDRGRNYNSPLHF
TRBV7-3 | 13 | CASSLGHGQPQHF
TRBV5-4 | 14 | CASSFREGNEKLFF
TRBV6-6 | 14 | CASRTGTATYEQYF
TRBV18 | 14 | CASSPKAGEATQYF
TRBV9 | 15 | CASSVDPGGNTEAFF
TRBV18 | 14 | CASLRGQDTGELFF
TRBV7-8 | 13 | CASSLGQYNEAFF
TRBV4-1 | 15 | CASSQEGVTSYEQYF
TRBV15 | 16 | CATSRDLFPNNSPLHF
TRBV6-5 | 15 | CASSAGATHADTQYF
TRBV13 | 17 | CASSLGGSTEFRETQYF